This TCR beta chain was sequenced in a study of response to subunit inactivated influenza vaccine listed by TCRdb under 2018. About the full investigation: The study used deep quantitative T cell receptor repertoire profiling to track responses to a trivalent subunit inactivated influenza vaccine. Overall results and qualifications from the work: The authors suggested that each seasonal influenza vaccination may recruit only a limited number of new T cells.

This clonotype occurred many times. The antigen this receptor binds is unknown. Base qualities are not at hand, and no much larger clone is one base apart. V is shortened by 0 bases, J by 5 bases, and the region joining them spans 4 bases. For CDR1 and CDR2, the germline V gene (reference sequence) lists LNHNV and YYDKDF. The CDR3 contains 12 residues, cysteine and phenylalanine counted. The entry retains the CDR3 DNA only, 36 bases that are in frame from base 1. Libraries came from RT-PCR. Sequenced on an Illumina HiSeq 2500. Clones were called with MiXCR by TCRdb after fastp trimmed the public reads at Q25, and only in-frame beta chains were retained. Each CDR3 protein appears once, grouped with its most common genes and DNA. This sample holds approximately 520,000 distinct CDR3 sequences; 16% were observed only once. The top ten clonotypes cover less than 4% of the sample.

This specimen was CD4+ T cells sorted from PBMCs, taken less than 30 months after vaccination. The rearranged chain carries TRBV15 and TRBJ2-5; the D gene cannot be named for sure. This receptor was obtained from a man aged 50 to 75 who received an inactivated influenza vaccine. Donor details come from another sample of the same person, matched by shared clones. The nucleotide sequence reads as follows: TGTGCCACCAGCAGAGATCGGGAGACCCAGTACTTC. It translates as CATSRDRETQYF.